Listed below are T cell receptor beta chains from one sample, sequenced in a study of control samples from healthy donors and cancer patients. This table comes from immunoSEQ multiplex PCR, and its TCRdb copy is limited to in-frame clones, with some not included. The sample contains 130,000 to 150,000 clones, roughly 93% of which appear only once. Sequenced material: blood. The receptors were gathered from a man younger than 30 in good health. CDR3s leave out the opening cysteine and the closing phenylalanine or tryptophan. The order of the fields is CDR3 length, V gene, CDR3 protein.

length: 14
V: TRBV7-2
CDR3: ASSFLSAFSGNTIY

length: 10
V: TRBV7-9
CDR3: ASSLGEYEQY

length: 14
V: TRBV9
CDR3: ASSAGRRGSYNEQF

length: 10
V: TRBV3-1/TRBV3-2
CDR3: ASSQATYEQY

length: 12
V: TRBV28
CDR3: ASSLFEAGKVQF

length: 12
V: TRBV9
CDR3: ASSGGDRVQPQH

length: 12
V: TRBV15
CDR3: ATSRDLRQETQY

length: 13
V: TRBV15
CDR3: ATGPFSGNDSPLH

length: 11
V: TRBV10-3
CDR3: ASSGETGNTIY

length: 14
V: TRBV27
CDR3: ASSPRAERANYGYT

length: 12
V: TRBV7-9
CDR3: ASSLGQDNEKLF

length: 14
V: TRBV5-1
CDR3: ASSPLTSGGTYEQY

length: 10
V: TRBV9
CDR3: ASSVGSDTQY

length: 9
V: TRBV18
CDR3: ASSDEEKLF

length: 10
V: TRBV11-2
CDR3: ASSYREETQY

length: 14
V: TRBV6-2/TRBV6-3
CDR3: ASSYEADTSWGPLL

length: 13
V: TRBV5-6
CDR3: ASSLEDFGTDTQY

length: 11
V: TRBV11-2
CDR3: ASRTPSQETQY

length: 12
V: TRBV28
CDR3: ASSSFGEGSEAF

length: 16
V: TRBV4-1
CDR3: ASSQTGNSGLNTDTQY

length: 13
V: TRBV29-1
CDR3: SVDGRGGEWTEAF

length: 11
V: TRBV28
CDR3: ASSFTANTEAF

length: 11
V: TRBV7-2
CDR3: ASSPRPLYGYT

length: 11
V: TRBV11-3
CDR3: ASSRDSNEKLF

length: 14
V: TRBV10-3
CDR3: AISESIQGSDQPQH

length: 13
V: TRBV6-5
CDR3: ASSAARRWGNTIY

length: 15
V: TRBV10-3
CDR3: ATSGTGASSGNQPQH

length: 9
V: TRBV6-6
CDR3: ASSPGPEQY

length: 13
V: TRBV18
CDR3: ASSPYGTLTDTQY

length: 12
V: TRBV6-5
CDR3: ASSMGGAGPEAF

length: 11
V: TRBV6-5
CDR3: ASSWGANEKLF

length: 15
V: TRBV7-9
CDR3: ASSLGLERGLDSPLH

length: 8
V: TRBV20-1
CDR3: SATGNEQY